The source of this T cell receptor beta chain is a study of blood T cell repertoires in COVID-19. Looking at the study overall: The United States, Italy and Spain provided the acute and convalescent COVID-19 samples. PBMCs, B-cell-depleted T cells, or T cells provided the cDNA or gDNA that made up the material.

As processed by the authors: Researchers report that nucleated cell counts were estimated from reference gene primer amplification. Produced via immunoSEQ multiplex PCR; TCRdb's table is partial and in-frame only. V and J calls and clone size follow that table, whereas D and trimming were derived from the DNA. The sample lists roughly 85,000 clones; roughly 89% were seen once. Germline-derived CDR1 and CDR2 are SGHTA and FQGNSA. V lost 3 bases, J lost 6 bases, and 2 bases stayed unmatched. The CDR3 runs 14 residues. The receptor was isolated from a man aged 45-60 years with active or convalescent COVID-19. The chain links TRBV7-2 to TRBJ1-4, with 9 positions matching TRBD1. The sequencing input was peripheral blood. CDR3 loop: CASSFRDRDEKLFF. The CDR3 bases are TGTGCCAGCAGCTTCCGGGACAGGGATGAAAAACTGTTTTTT.